These 20 T cell receptor beta chains share one sample of origin, sequenced in a study of cytomegalovirus exposure and HLA in healthy donors. Only in-frame clones appear in the TCRdb table, and some are missing; sequencing was by immunoSEQ multiplex PCR. The sample holds about 110,000 clones; roughly 90% are singletons and the top ten take roughly 1.4%. The sample taken for sequencing was PBMCs. The origin of the receptors is a woman aged 30 to 39 in good health and CMV-seropositive.

This sequence joins TRBV5-1 and TRBJ2-3; TRBD1 might be the D (5 bases). The CDR3 spans 14 residues. V gave up 4 bases and J gave up 0 bases, with 9 bases separating them. The germline CDR1 and CDR2 sequences are SGHRS and YFSETQ. CDR3 region: CASSEDTSTDTQYF. In DNA form, the CDR3 reads TGCGCCAGCAGCGAGGACACGAGCACAGATACGCAGTATTTT.

CDR3 in DNA: TGTGCCAGCAGTGTCCTAATGGACACTGAAGCTTTCTTT. Its protein is CASSVLMDTEAFF. The V gene is TRBV6-1, the J gene TRBJ1-1; D is undetermined. The V end was cut by 4 bases, the J end by 3 bases, with 9 bases between. Germline CDR1 reads MNHNS; CDR2 reads SASEGT. The CDR3 is 13 residues long.

V usage is TRBV7-2 and J usage is TRBJ1-2; TRBD1 might be the D (5 bases). The germline gives CDR1 SGHTA, CDR2 FQGNSA. V lost 1 base, J lost 4 bases, and 7 bases lay in between. This CDR3 contains 13 residues. Here the CDR3 reads CASSLGQSYGYTF. The CDR3 DNA sequence: TGTGCCAGCAGCTTAGGACAGTCCTATGGCTACACCTTC. Full variable domain (rest looked up from reference TRBV7-2 and TRBJ1-2): GAGVSQSPSNKVTEKGKDVELRCDPISGHTALYWYRQSLGQGLEFLIYFQGNSAPDKSGLPSDRFSAERTGGSVSTLTIQRTQQEDSAVYLCASSLGQSYGYTFGSGTRLTVV.

The chain couples TRBV15 to TRBJ1-5, with 7 bases fitting TRBD1. V lost 3 bases to trimming and J lost 6 bases; unmatched junction nucleotides: 8. CDR1 is LNHNV and CDR2 is YYDKDF in the germline V gene (reference sequence). The CDR3 is made up of 15 amino acids. The CDR3 is CATSSPTGSGQPQHF. CDR3 sequence (DNA): TGTGCCACCAGCAGCCCGACAGGGAGCGGTCAGCCCCAGCATTTT.

The chain couples TRBV2 to TRBJ2-1; 10 nucleotides line up with TRBD1. The CDR3 runs to 14 residues. V was pared by 11 bases and J by 8 bases, with 12 bases of the junction left unmatched. CDR1 and CDR2 (germline): SNHLY, FYNNEI. The CDR3 region is CALTGTGEGDEQFF. The DNA for the CDR3 is TGTGCCCTTACCGGGACAGGGGAGGGGGATGAGCAGTTCTTC.

The CDR3 region is CASSFGPGDPYGYTF. For the CDR3, the DNA is TGTGCCAGCAGCTTTGGCCCAGGTGACCCCTATGGCTACACCTTC. This chain uses TRBV11-2 with TRBJ1-2, with no clear D. The CDR3 covers 15 residues. The V gene's germline CDR1 is SGHAT and CDR2 FQNNGV. Between the trimmed V and J ends, which lost 3 bases and 4 bases, there was a span of 15 bases.

V gene TRBV19 combines with J gene TRBJ2-7; the match to TRBD2 covers 9 bases. Germline CDR1 and CDR2: LNHDA and SQIVND (reference sequence). The CDR3 is made up of 14 amino acids. The ends lost 6 bases at V and 5 bases at J; junction bases unmatched: 8. CDR3 amino acids: CASRPASGTHEQYF. The CDR3, as DNA: TGTGCCAGTAGGCCGGCTAGCGGGACCCACGAGCAGTACTTC.

The chain couples TRBV4-1 to TRBJ1-2, with 7 bases matching TRBD1. J was trimmed by 4 bases and V by 2 bases; bases with no gene match: 10. From germline, CDR1 is MGHRA and CDR2 YSYEKL. This CDR3 contains 16 residues. The CDR3 DNA sequence: TGCGCCAGCAGCCAATCGGGACAGTCCTCGATCTATGGCTACACCTTC. Protein: CASSQSGQSSIYGYTF.

V is TRBV6-6 and J is TRBJ2-7; TRBD1 might be the D (5 bases). The CDR3 length is 15 residues. V lost 0 bases and J 2 bases, leaving 11 bases between the germline ends. From germline, CDR1 is MNHNY and CDR2 SVGAGI (reference sequence). The CDR3 spells CASSYSRGTTYEQYF. For the CDR3, the DNA is TGTGCCAGCAGTTACTCTAGGGGAACTACCTACGAGCAGTACTTC.

The chain employs TRBV2 and TRBJ2-1, with D maybe TRBD1 (6 bases). The CDR3 length is 15 residues. Per the germline V gene, CDR1 is SNHLY and CDR2 is FYNNEI. V lost 3 bases and J 8 bases, leaving 17 bases between the germline ends. The CDR3 protein is CASSEWTEIRHEQFF. In nucleotides, the CDR3 is TGTGCCAGCAGTGAGTGGACAGAGATCCGGCATGAGCAGTTCTTC.

This chain uses TRBV6-5 with TRBJ1-2; 10 bases match TRBD1. From germline, CDR1 is MNHEY and CDR2 SVGAGI. There are 13 residues in the CDR3. Trimming took 2 bases from V and 8 from J; bases not matched to a gene: 2. CDR3 sequence: CASSYGQGGGYTF. CDR3 nucleotides: TGTGCCAGCAGTTACGGACAGGGGGGAGGCTACACCTTC.

CDR3 coding DNA: TGTGCCAGCAGCCGAACTAGCGGGGACTCCTACGAGCAGTACTTC. Encoded protein: CASSRTSGDSYEQYF. This chain joins TRBV9 and TRBJ2-7; TRBD2 matches at 10 bases. Germline CDR1 reads SGDLS; CDR2 reads YYNGEE. This CDR3 region has 15 residues. V lost 4 bases to trimming and J lost 0 bases; unmatched junction nucleotides: 4.

The chain carries TRBV5-1 and TRBJ2-7, with 7 positions matching TRBD1. V lost 4 bases to trimming and J lost 5 bases; unmatched junction nucleotides: 12. The germline V gene has CDR1 SGHRS and CDR2 YFSETQ. CDR3 length: 15 residues. The DNA for the CDR3 is TGCGCCAGCAGCACAGCCGGGACAGCTGCCCACGAGCAGTACTTC. Encoded protein: CASSTAGTAAHEQYF.

This clone was counted many times. The gene calls are TRBV10-2 and TRBJ2-6, with D tentatively TRBD2 (7 bases). This CDR3 has 16 amino acids. Germline V CDR1 and CDR2: WSHSY, SAAADI. The V end was cut by 0 bases, the J end by 9 bases, with 15 bases between. The CDR3 nucleotides are TGCGCCAGCAGTGAGTCCGTGACGGGGGGCGGCAACGTCCTGACTTTC. Protein: CASSESVTGGGNVLTF.

The chain combines TRBV4-3 with TRBJ2-3, with D possibly being TRBD2 (6 bases). Trimming removed 2 bases from V and 2 bases from J, with 14 bases in between. The CDR3 sequence is 16 residues long. Looked up from germline, CDR1 is LGHNA and CDR2 is YSLEER. The CDR3 DNA follows: TGCGCCAGCAGCCAAAGTCCGGCTAGCGACACAGATACGCAGTATTTT. Translated, it gives CASSQSPASDTDTQYF.

The rearrangement links TRBV19 to TRBJ2-1, with TRBD2 as a possible D gene (6 bases). V was shortened by 4 bases and J by 4 bases, with 14 bases between the two germline ends. CDR3 size: 15 residues. CDR1 is LNHDA, CDR2 SQIVND, per germline (reference sequence). The CDR3 sequence is CASSTDGRGYNEQFF. The DNA of the CDR3 is TGTGCCAGTAGTACGGACGGGAGAGGGTACAATGAGCAGTTCTTC.

The genes are TRBV6-6 and TRBJ2-1, with TRBD2 identical over 7 bases. CDR3 length: 15 amino acids. Germline assignment: CDR1 MNHNY and CDR2 SVGAGI (reference sequence). J gave up 4 bases and V 2 bases, and 5 bases lay outside the gene matches. For the CDR3, the DNA is TGTGCCAGCAGTTACGAGGCGGGGGAATACAATGAGCAGTTCTTC. Its protein product is CASSYEAGEYNEQFF.

This clone has just one count. The rearrangement uses TRBV9 and TRBJ1-2; TRBD1 matches 10 bases. J gave up 5 bases and V 6 bases, and 7 bases lay outside the gene matches. The CDR3 has 14 amino acids. CDR1 and CDR2 (germline): SGDLS, YYNGEE. CDR3 in amino acids: CASTGTGERYGYTF. The CDR3 DNA is TGTGCCAGCACCGGGACAGGGGAAAGATATGGCTACACCTTC.

V gene TRBV9 combines with J gene TRBJ2-1, with 9 nucleotides matching TRBD2. V lost 0 bases, J lost 4 bases, and 8 bases stayed unmatched. The CDR3 loop spans 17 amino acids. Germline CDR1 reads SGDLS; CDR2 reads YYNGEE. The CDR3 sequence is CASSVGASGNRYNEQFF. In DNA, the CDR3 is TGTGCCAGCAGCGTAGGGGCTAGCGGGAATCGGTACAATGAGCAGTTCTTC.

The chain has TRBV7-2 and TRBJ2-7; the D is unclear. V was clipped by 1 base and J by 7 bases, with 11 bases between them. Germline CDR1 is SGHTA and CDR2 is FQGNSA. This CDR3 is built from 13 residues. This chain's CDR3 is CASSLVSGREQYF. CDR3 sequence (DNA): TGTGCCAGCAGCTTAGTGTCGGGTCGTGAGCAGTACTTC.